This record concerns one T cell receptor beta chain sequence. Method: immunoSEQ multiplex PCR; TCRdb's copy keeps in-frame clones and lacks some. The sample includes around 240,000 clones, approximately 83% of them seen just once. Everyone who took part was roughly 18 to 89 years old, and they came from about two dozen US areas. Symptom resolution, clearance, or two negative PCRs marked donors in Cohort 3 as recovered. This sample is drawn from a study of blood T cell repertoires in COVID-19. Study-wide context: The analysed material was cDNA or gDNA that came from T cells, B-cell-depleted T cells, or PBMCs.

Germline V gene sequence: CDR1 LNHDA, CDR2 SQIVND (reference sequence). The CDR3 spans 15 residues. Trimming removed 4 bases from V and 6 bases from J; junction bases left unmatched: 6. The source material was PBMCs or T cells enriched from blood (not recorded which). The source is a woman in her 50s who had recovered from COVID-19. This sequence joins TRBV19 and TRBJ1-5; 10 nucleotides agree with TRBD1. The CDR3 region has the DNA TGTGCCAGTAGTACCTACGGGACAGGGGCTCAGCCCCAGCATTTT. It encodes CASSTYGTGAQPQHF.